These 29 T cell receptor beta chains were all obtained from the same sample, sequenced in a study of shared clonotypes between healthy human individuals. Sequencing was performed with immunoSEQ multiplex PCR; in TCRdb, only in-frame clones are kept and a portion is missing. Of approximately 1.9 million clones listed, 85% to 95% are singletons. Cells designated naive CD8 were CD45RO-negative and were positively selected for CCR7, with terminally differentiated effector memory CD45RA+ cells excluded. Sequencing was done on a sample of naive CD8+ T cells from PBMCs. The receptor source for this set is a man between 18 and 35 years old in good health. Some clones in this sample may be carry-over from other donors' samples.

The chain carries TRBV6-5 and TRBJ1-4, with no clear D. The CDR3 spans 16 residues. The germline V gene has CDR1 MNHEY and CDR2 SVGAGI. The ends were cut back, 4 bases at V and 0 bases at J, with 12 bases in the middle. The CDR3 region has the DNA TGTGCCAGCAGTTTGCGACGGGATGCAACTAATGAAAAACTGTTTTTT. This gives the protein CASSLRRDATNEKLFF.

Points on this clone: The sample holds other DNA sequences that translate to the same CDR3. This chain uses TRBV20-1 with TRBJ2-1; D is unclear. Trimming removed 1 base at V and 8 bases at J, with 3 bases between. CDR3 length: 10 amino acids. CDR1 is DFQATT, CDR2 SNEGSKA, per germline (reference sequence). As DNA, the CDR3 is TGCAGTGCTAGAGTAGATGAGCAGTTCTTC. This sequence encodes CSARVDEQFF.

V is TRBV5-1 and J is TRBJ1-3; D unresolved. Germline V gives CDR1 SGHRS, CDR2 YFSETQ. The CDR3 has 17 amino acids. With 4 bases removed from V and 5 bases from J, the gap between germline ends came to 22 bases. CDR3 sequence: CASSAGTYLGSRNTIYF. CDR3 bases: TGCGCCAGCAGCGCGGGAACCTACTTGGGGTCGAGAAACACCATATATTTT.

The chain's CDR3 is CASSYISRGNQPQHF. The CDR3 DNA sequence: TGTGCCAGCAGTTATATCTCCCGGGGTAATCAGCCCCAGCATTTT. This chain joins TRBV6-5 and TRBJ1-5; the D is unclear. Trimming shortened V by 3 bases and J by 4 bases, and 13 bases separated the two germline ends. CDR1 and CDR2 (germline): MNHEY, SVGAGI. The CDR3 is made up of 15 amino acids.

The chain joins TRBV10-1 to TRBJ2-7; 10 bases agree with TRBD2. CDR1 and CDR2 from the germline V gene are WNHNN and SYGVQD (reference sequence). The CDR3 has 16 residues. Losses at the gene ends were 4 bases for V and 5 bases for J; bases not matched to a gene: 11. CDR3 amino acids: CASSAASGRAAHEQYF. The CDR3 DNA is TGCGCCAGCAGTGCTGCAAGCGGGAGGGCCGCTCACGAGCAGTACTTC.

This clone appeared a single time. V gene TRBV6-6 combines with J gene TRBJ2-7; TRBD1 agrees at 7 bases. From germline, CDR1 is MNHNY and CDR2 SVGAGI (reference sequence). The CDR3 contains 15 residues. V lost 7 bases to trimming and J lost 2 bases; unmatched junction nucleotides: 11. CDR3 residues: CASKKGAGVAYEQYF. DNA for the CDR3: TGTGCCAGCAAAAAGGGGGCAGGTGTGGCCTACGAGCAGTACTTC.

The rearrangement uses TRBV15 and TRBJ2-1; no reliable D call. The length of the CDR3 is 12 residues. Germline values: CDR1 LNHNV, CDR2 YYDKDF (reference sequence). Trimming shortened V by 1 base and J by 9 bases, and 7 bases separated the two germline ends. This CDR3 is CATSRGTAEQFF. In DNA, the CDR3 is TGTGCCACCAGCAGAGGTACTGCTGAGCAGTTCTTC.

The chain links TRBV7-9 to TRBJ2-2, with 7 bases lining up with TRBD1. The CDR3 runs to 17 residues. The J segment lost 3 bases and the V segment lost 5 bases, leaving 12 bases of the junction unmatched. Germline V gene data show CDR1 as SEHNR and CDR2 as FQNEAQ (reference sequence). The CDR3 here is CASSGGTDVLHTGELFF. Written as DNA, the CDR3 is TGTGCCAGCAGCGGTGGGACAGATGTCCTTCACACCGGGGAGCTGTTTTTT.

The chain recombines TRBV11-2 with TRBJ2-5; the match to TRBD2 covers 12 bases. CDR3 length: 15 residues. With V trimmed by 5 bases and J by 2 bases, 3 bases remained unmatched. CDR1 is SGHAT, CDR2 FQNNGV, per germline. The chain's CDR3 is CASSRTSGTQETQYF. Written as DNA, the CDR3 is TGTGCCAGCAGCCGGACTAGCGGGACACAAGAGACCCAGTACTTC.

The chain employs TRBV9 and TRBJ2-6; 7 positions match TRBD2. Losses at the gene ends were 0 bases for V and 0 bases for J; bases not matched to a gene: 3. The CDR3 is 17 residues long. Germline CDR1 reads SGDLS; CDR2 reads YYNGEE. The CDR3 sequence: CASSVGSSGSGANVLTF. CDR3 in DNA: TGTGCCAGCAGCGTAGGGTCTAGCGGCTCTGGGGCCAACGTCCTGACTTTC.

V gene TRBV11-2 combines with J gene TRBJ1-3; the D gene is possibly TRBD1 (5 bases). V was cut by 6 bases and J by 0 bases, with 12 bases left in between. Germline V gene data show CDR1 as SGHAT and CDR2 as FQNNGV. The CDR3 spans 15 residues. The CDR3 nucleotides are TGTGCCAGCAGGTGGGGCATCCTCTCTGGAAACACCATATATTTT. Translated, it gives CASRWGILSGNTIYF.

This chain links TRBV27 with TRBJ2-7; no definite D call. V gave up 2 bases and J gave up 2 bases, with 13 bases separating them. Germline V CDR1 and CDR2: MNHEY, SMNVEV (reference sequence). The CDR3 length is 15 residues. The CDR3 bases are TGTGCCAGCAGTTTAAGGTTTGCAGGACCCTACGAGCAGTACTTC. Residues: CASSLRFAGPYEQYF.

The CDR3 here is CASRGQGYEQYF. CDR3 nucleotide sequence: TGCGCCAGCAGGGGACAGGGCTACGAGCAGTACTTC. The gene calls are TRBV10-2 and TRBJ2-7; TRBD1 matches 9 bases. V dropped 6 bases and J dropped 3; count of bases not matched to a gene: 0. Germline V CDR1 and CDR2: WSHSY, SAAADI. CDR3 length equals 12 residues.

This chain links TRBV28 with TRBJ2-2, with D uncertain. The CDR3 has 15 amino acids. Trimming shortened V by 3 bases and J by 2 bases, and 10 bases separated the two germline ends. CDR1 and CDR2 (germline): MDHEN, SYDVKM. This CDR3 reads CASSLAATNTGELFF. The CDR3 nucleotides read TGTGCCAGCAGTTTGGCGGCCACCAACACCGGGGAGCTGTTTTTT. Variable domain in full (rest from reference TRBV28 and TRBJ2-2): DVKVTQSSRYLVKRTGEKVFLECVQDMDHENMFWYRQDPGLGLRLIYFSYDVKMKEKGDIPEGYSVSREKKERFSLILESASTNQTSMYLCASSLAATNTGELFFGEGSRLTVL.

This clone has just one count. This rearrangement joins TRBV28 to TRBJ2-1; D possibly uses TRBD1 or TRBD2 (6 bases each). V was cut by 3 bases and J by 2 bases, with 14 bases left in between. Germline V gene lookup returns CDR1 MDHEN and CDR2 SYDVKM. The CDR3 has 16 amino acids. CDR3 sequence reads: CASSFPEGEAYNEQFF. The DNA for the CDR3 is TGTGCCAGCAGTTTTCCTGAGGGGGAGGCCTACAATGAGCAGTTCTTC.

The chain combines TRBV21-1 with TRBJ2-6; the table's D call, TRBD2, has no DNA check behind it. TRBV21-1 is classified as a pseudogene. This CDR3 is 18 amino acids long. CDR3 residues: CASSKPDGLVFGANVLTF. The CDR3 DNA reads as TGTGCCAGCAGCAAACCGGACGGACTGGTGTTTGGGGCCAACGTCCTGACTTTC.

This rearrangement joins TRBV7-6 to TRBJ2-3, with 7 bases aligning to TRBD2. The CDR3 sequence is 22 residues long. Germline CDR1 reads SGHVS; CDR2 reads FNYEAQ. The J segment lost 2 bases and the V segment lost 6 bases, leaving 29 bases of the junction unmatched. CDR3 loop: CASSWDEGTQSGNYPNTDTQYF. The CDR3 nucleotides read TGTGCCAGCAGTTGGGATGAGGGGACCCAAAGCGGGAATTACCCCAACACAGATACGCAGTATTTT.

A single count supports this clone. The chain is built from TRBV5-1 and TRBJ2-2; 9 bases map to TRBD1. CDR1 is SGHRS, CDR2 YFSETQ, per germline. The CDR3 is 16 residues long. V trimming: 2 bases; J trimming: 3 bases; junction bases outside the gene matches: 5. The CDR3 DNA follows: TGCGCCAGCAGCTTCTGGAGACAGGGGGACACCGGGGAGCTGTTTTTT. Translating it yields CASSFWRQGDTGELFF.

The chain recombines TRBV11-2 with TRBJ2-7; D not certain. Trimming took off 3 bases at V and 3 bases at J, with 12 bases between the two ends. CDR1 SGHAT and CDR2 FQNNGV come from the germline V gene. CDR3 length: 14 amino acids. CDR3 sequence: CASSFEPGNYEQYF. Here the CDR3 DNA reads TGTGCCAGCAGCTTCGAACCCGGAAACTACGAGCAGTACTTC.

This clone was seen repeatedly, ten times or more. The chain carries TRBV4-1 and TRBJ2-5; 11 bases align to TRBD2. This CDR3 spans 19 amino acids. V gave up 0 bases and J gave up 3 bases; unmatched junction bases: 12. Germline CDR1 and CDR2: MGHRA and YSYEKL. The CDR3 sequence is CASSQEGLAGGPRKETQYF. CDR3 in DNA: TGCGCCAGCAGCCAAGAGGGGCTAGCGGGAGGCCCAAGGAAAGAGACCCAGTACTTC.

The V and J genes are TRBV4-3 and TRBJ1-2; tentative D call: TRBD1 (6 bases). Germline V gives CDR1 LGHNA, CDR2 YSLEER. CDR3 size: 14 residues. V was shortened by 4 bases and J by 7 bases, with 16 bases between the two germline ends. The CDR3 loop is CASSLLGGVGGYTF. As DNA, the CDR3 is TGCGCCAGCAGCCTGTTAGGGGGGGTAGGTGGCTACACCTTC.

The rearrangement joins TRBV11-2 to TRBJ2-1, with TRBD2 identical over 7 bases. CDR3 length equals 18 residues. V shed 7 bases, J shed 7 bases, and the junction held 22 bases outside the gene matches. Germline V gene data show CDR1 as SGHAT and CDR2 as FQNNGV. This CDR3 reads CASTQEGAGVSGRNEQFF. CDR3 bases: TGTGCCAGCACCCAAGAGGGTGCGGGAGTCTCGGGTCGGAATGAGCAGTTCTTC.

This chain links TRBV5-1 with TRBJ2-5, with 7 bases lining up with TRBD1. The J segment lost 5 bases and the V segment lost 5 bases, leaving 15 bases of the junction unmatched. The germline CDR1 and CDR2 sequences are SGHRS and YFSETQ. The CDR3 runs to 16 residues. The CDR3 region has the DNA TGCGCCAGCAGGGCGAGGGACAGCCGGAGTTGGGAGACCCAGTACTTC. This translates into CASRARDSRSWETQYF.

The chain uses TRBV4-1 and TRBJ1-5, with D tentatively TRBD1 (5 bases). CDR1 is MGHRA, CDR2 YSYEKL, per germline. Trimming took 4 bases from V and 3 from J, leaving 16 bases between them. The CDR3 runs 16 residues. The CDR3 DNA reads TGCGCCAGCAGCCGACTGGGACTGGGACTCAATCAGCCCCAGCATTTT. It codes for CASSRLGLGLNQPQHF.

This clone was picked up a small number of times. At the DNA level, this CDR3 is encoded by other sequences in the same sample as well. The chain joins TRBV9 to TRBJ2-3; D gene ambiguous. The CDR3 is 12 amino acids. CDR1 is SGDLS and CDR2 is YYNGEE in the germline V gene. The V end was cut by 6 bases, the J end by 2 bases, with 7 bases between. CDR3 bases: TGTGCCAGCAACGACCCCACAGATACGCAGTATTTT. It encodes CASNDPTDTQYF.

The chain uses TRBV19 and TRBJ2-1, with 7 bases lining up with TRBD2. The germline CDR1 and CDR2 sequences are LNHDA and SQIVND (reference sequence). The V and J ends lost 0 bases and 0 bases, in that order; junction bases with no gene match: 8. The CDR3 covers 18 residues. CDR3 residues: CASSIDSGPRSSYNEQFF. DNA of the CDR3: TGTGCCAGTAGTATAGATAGCGGGCCAAGGAGCTCCTACAATGAGCAGTTCTTC. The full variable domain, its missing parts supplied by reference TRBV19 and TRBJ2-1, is DGGITQSPKYLFRKEGQNVTLSCEQNLNHDAMYWYRQDPGQGLRLIYYSQIVNDFQKGDIAEGYSVSREKKESFPLTVTSAQKNPTAFYLCASSIDSGPRSSYNEQFFGPGTRLTVL.

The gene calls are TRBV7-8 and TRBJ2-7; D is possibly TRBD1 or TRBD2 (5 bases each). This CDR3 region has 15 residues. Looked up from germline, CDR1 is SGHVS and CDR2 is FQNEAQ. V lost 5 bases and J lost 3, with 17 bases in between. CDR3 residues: CASSLRDRGYYEQYF. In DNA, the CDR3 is TGTGCCAGCAGCCTAAGGGACCGAGGGTACTACGAGCAGTACTTC.

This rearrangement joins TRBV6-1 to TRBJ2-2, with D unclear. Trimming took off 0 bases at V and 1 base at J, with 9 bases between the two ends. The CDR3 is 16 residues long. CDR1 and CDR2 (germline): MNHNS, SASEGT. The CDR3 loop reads CASSEALFGNTGELFF. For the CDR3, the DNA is TGTGCCAGCAGTGAAGCGCTGTTCGGGAACACCGGGGAGCTGTTTTTT.

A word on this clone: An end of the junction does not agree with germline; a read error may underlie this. The DNA for the CDR3 is TGTGCCAGCAGTTACCTGGGACAGCCTCAAGAGGCCCAGTACTTC. It is translated as CASSYLGQPQEAQYF. The chain links TRBV6-5 to TRBJ2-5, with 7 bases identical to TRBD1. The CDR3 sequence is 15 residues long. Germline V gene lookup returns CDR1 MNHEY and CDR2 SVGAGI.